The 18 T cell receptor beta chains reported below all come from one sample, sequenced in a study of cytomegalovirus exposure and HLA in healthy donors. The PCR had 60 Vbeta and 13 Jbeta primers. Measured with immunoSEQ multiplex PCR; TCRdb has only the in-frame clones, and not every one. The data show some 100,000 clones, roughly 70% seen once. Source material: PBMCs. The source is a woman aged 18-29 years in good health and CMV-seropositive.

DNA of the CDR3: TGTGCCAGCAGTGAAGAGGGAGTCCTATCCTACAATGAGCAGTTCTTC. It specifies CASSEEGVLSYNEQFF. J is TRBJ2-1 and V is TRBV2; a possible D gene is TRBD2 (5 bases). V shed 1 base and J shed 1 base, with 11 bases lying between them. Per germline, CDR1 SNHLY and CDR2 FYNNEI. The CDR3 consists of 16 residues.

The V and J genes are TRBV19 and TRBJ1-6; D might be TRBD1 (6 bases). This CDR3 region has 13 residues. V gave up 2 bases and J gave up 16 bases, with 15 bases separating them. CDR1 is LNHDA, CDR2 SQIVND, per germline (reference sequence). In DNA, the CDR3 is TGTGCCAGTAGTATACCAAACAGGGCAAAACTCCACTTT. Translation gives CASSIPNRAKLHF.

The rearrangement joins TRBV5-1 to TRBJ1-1; tentatively, D is TRBD1 (5 bases). This CDR3 is built from 15 residues. Germline loops: CDR1 SGHRS, CDR2 YFSETQ. V was pared by 5 bases and J by 4 bases, with 18 bases between. For the CDR3, the DNA is TGCGCCAGCAGAAGCGGGACGGGAACGAGCACTGAAGCTTTCTTT. This gives the protein CASRSGTGTSTEAFF.

This clone has a handful of counts. The CDR3 loop is CASTARVGGGTGELFF. In DNA, the CDR3 is TGTGCCAGTACCGCCCGTGTGGGGGGGGGAACCGGGGAGCTGTTTTTT. This rearrangement joins TRBV19 to TRBJ2-2; 7 bases are a match to TRBD2. CDR3 length: 16 amino acids. Germline V CDR1 and CDR2: LNHDA, SQIVND (reference sequence). The ends lost 7 bases at V and 5 bases at J; junction bases unmatched: 13. Full variable domain (remainder filled in from reference TRBV19 and TRBJ2-2): DGGITQSPKYLFRKEGQNVTLSCEQNLNHDAMYWYRQDPGQGLRLIYYSQIVNDFQKGDIAEGYSVSREKKESFPLTVTSAQKNPTAFYLCASTARVGGGTGELFFGEGSRLTVL.

V and J are TRBV5-6 and TRBJ1-3; the D gene is possibly TRBD1 (6 bases). CDR1 is SGHDT and CDR2 is YYEEEE in the germline V gene. Trimming removed 3 bases from V and 0 bases from J, with 13 bases in between. The CDR3 runs 16 residues. This CDR3 reads CASSWADRHSGNTIYF. CDR3 coding DNA: TGTGCCAGCAGCTGGGCCGACAGGCACTCTGGAAACACCATATATTTT.

This sequence joins TRBV27 and TRBJ2-1; 7 nucleotides align to TRBD1. In germline, CDR1 is MNHEY, CDR2 SMNVEV (reference sequence). V lost 0 bases and J lost 8; bases outside the gene matches: 10. The CDR3 contains 16 residues. CDR3 coding DNA: TGTGCCAGCAGTTTATCGGGGAAGGGGGCCTGGGATGAGCAGTTCTTC. It is translated as CASSLSGKGAWDEQFF.

This clone was counted between two and nine times. The genes are TRBV28 and TRBJ2-2; 8 bases fit TRBD1. Germline CDR1 MDHEN, CDR2 SYDVKM. This CDR3 spans 15 amino acids. The V and J ends lost 3 bases and 3 bases, in that order; junction bases with no gene match: 3. Here the CDR3 reads CASSLGQVDTGELFF. CDR3 sequence (DNA): TGTGCCAGCAGTTTGGGACAGGTGGACACCGGGGAGCTGTTTTTT.

The chain is built from TRBV19 and TRBJ2-2; perhaps TRBD1 as D (7 bases). The CDR3 contains 15 residues. Trimming removed 3 bases at V and 6 bases at J, with 14 bases between. The germline V gene has CDR1 LNHDA and CDR2 SQIVND (reference sequence). The CDR3 spells CASSIGQGGAGELFF. DNA of the CDR3: TGTGCCAGTAGTATCGGGCAGGGGGGTGCCGGGGAGCTGTTTTTT. Using reference TRBV19 and TRBJ2-2 for the parts outside the CDR3, the full variable domain is DGGITQSPKYLFRKEGQNVTLSCEQNLNHDAMYWYRQDPGQGLRLIYYSQIVNDFQKGDIAEGYSVSREKKESFPLTVTSAQKNPTAFYLCASSIGQGGAGELFFGEGSRLTVL.

The chain joins TRBV19 to TRBJ2-7, with D maybe TRBD2 (5 bases). There are 15 residues in the CDR3. Deletions cut 5 bases from V and 2 bases from J, with 16 bases between. Per the germline V gene, CDR1 is LNHDA and CDR2 is SQIVND (reference sequence). CDR3 loop: CASSFLDGKAYEQYF. The CDR3 DNA follows: TGTGCCAGTAGTTTCCTGGACGGGAAAGCCTACGAGCAGTACTTC.

The V and J genes are TRBV4-3 and TRBJ2-1, with D perhaps matching TRBD1 (5 bases). V was pared by 5 bases and J by 9 bases, with 20 bases between. CDR3 size: 15 residues. CDR1 LGHNA and CDR2 YSLEER come from the germline V gene. The DNA of the CDR3 is TGCGCCAGCAGCGTGGTGACAGTTAGGTCTGGTGAGCAGTTCTTC. This codes for CASSVVTVRSGEQFF.

The genes are TRBV28 and TRBJ1-4; D is unclear. Trimming removed 6 bases from V and 0 bases from J, with 11 bases in between. Germline CDR1 is MDHEN and CDR2 is SYDVKM. There are 15 residues in the CDR3. CDR3 protein: CASRTAQTTNEKLFF. In DNA form, the CDR3 reads TGTGCCAGCAGGACTGCGCAGACAACTAATGAAAAACTGTTTTTT.

V and J are TRBV5-4 and TRBJ1-1; D might be TRBD1 (5 bases). V dropped 6 bases and J dropped 0 bases, with 12 bases sitting between them. Germline-derived CDR1 and CDR2 are SGHNT and YYREEE (reference sequence). The CDR3 is 14 amino acids. The CDR3, as DNA: TGTGCCAGCAACCAAGGAGGGGTGAACACTGAAGCTTTCTTT. Translated: CASNQGGVNTEAFF.

The rearrangement links TRBV18 to TRBJ1-1, with D perhaps matching TRBD1 (5 bases). CDR1 and CDR2 (germline): KGHSH, LQKENI. Trimming removed 6 bases at V and 0 bases at J, with 14 bases between. The CDR3 spans 15 residues. Written as DNA, the CDR3 is TGTGCCAGCTCTTACGCGGGGCAATTGAACACTGAAGCTTTCTTT. Encoded protein: CASSYAGQLNTEAFF.

This chain connects TRBV5-1 to TRBJ2-2; 9 bases are shared with TRBD2. CDR3 length: 18 amino acids. Unmatched junction bases numbered 6, after V lost 0 bases and J lost 0 bases. In germline, CDR1 is SGHRS, CDR2 YFSETQ. The CDR3 DNA sequence: TGCGCCAGCAGCTTGGTAGGACTAGCGAACGCGAACACCGGGGAGCTGTTTTTT. Its protein product is CASSLVGLANANTGELFF.

The chain is built from TRBV15 and TRBJ1-2; no clear D gene. The CDR3 has 14 amino acids. V lost 3 bases, J lost 4 bases, and 12 bases lay in between. Germline values: CDR1 LNHNV, CDR2 YYDKDF (reference sequence). This CDR3 is CATSSAGGLYGYTF. In nucleotides, the CDR3 is TGTGCCACCAGCAGTGCGGGCGGGCTCTATGGCTACACCTTC. The complete variable domain, with remaining parts taken from reference TRBV15 and TRBJ1-2, reads DAMVIQNPRYQVTQFGKPVTLSCSQTLNHNVMYWYQQKSSQAPKLLFHYYDKDFNNEADTPDNFQSRRPNTSFCFLDIRSPGLGDTAMYLCATSSAGGLYGYTFGSGTRLTVV.

V usage is TRBV7-2 and J usage is TRBJ1-5; 7 nucleotides agree with TRBD1. With 5 bases clipped from V and 7 bases from J, the junction kept 11 bases outside the gene matches. The CDR3 runs to 15 residues. CDR1 is SGHTA and CDR2 is FQGNSA in the germline V gene. The CDR3: CASSLRQGGVQPQHF. Here the CDR3 DNA reads TGTGCCAGCAGCCTCCGACAGGGAGGTGTCCAGCCCCAGCATTTT.

The chain recombines TRBV7-9 with TRBJ2-3, with D unresolved. V dropped 1 base and J dropped 4 bases, with 6 bases sitting between them. CDR3 length: 13 amino acids. CDR1 is SEHNR and CDR2 is FQNEAQ in the germline V gene (reference sequence). CDR3 DNA sequence: TGTGCCAGCAGCTTAGGAGAGCCAGATACGCAGTATTTT. Translation gives CASSLGEPDTQYF.

V is TRBV18 and J is TRBJ2-3, with no clear D. The CDR3 sequence is 19 residues long. Germline assignment: CDR1 KGHSH and CDR2 LQKENI. V shed 1 base and J shed 0 bases, with 20 bases lying between them. CDR3 residues: CASSPLELNSISSTDTQYF. DNA of the CDR3: TGTGCCAGCTCACCACTCGAATTAAACTCCATTAGTAGCACAGATACGCAGTATTTT.